The TCR beta chain under discussion was sequenced for a study of post-analysis software for immune sequencing data. The TCR beta cDNA libraries carried unique molecular identifiers. TCRdb fed the PCR reads into MiXCR, producing one record per CDR3 protein. This sample has about 770,000 distinct CDR3 sequences, with 40% to 55% found just once. Germline trimming cut 2 bases from V and 4 bases from J; bases unmatched to any gene: 1. This CDR3 region has 13 residues. Germline loops: CDR1 MNHEY, CDR2 SVGAGI. The sample holds a few counts of this clonotype. Its antigen is not identified. Study-wide findings and caveats: In patients, about five TRBV segments were more frequent than in controls, with TRBV5-6, TRBV5-1 and TRBV20-1 among them. F measure showed strong co-clustering of same-batch samples.

This sequence was found in a girl aged 5 to 17 with multiple sclerosis. The source material was blood. V gene TRBV6-5 combines with J gene TRBJ2-5; 7 positions agree with TRBD1. CDR3: CASSYRGRETQYF. CDR3 bases: TGTGCCAGCAGTTACAGGGGGCGAGAGACCCAGTACTTC.